Described below is a single T cell receptor (beta chain) sequence and its context. What it binds is not known. Profiling relied on immunoSEQ multiplex PCR, and the TCRdb table lists in-frame clones only, not all of them. The data contain about 27,000 clones, roughly 80% of them singletons. The time point: 2014-2015 season, pre-vaccination. These data belong to a study of follicular helper T cells after annual influenza vaccination. V dropped 3 bases and J dropped 4; count of bases not matched to a gene: 6. CDR3 length equals 17 residues. CDR1 is KGHSH and CDR2 is LQKENI in the germline V gene. Points from the study as a whole: Most later recoveries of Day 7 ICOS+CD38+ clones were ICOS-CD38- cTfh.

This clonotype was obtained from an adult who received the influenza vaccine. The chain employs TRBV18 and TRBJ2-2, with 12 positions matching TRBD2. Sequencing was performed on CXCR5+ CD38- circulating T follicular helper cells from blood, taken on the day of influenza vaccination. Subset: circulating Tfh, non-naive CD4+CXCR5+PD-1+ (ICOS+CD38+ or ICOS-CD38-). The CDR3 sequence: CASSPILAGGPTGELFF. CDR3 bases: TGTGCCAGCTCACCTATACTAGCGGGAGGACCCACCGGGGAGCTGTTTTTT. Full variable domain (remainder filled in from reference TRBV18 and TRBJ2-2): NAGVMQNPRHLVRRRGQEARLRCSPMKGHSHVYWYRQLPEEGLKFMVYLQKENIIDESGMPKERFSAEFPKEGPSILRIQQVVRGDSAAYFCASSPILAGGPTGELFFGEGSRLTVL.